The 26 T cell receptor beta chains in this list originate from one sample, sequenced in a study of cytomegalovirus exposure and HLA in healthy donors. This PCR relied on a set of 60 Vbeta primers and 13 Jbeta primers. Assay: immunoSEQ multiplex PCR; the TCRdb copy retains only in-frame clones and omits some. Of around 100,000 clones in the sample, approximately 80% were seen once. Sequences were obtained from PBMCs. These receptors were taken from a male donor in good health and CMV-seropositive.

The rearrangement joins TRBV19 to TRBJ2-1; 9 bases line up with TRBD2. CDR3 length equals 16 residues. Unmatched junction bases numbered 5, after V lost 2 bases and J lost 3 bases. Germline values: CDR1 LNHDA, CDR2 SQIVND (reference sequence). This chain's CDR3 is CASSIRAGGGYNEQFF. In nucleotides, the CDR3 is TGTGCCAGTAGTATAAGGGCGGGAGGGGGCTACAATGAGCAGTTCTTC.

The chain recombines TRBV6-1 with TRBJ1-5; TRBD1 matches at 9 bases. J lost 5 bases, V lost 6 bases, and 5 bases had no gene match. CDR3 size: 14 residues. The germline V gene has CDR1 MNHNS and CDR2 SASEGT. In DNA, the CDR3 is TGTGCCAGCAGGGCGACAGGGGGTGATCAGCCCCAGCATTTT. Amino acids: CASRATGGDQPQHF.

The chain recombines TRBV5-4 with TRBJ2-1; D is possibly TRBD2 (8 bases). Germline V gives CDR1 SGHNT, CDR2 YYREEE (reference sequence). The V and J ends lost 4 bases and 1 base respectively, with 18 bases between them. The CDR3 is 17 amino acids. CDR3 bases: TGTGCCAGCAGCCCAGAAGGGGGCGGGGGGTCCTACAATGAGCAGTTCTTC. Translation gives CASSPEGGGGSYNEQFF. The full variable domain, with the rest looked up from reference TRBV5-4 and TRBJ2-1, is ETGVTQSPTHLIKTRGQQVTLRCSSQSGHNTVSWYQQALGQGPQFIFQYYREEENGRGNFPPRFSGLQFPNYSSELNVNALELDDSALYLCASSPEGGGGSYNEQFFGPGTRLTVL.

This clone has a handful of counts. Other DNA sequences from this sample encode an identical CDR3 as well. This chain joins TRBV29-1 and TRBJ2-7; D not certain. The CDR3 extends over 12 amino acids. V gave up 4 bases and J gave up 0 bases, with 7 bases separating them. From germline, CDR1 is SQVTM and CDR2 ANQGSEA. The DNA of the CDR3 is TGCAGCGTTGGTGTTAGCTCCTACGAGCAGTACTTC. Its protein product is CSVGVSSYEQYF.

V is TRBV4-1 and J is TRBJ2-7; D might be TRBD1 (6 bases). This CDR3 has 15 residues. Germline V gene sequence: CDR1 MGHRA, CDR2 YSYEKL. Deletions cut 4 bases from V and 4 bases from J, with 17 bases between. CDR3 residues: CASSRRYGGEYEQYF. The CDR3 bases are TGCGCCAGCAGCCGTAGATATGGGGGCGAGTACGAGCAGTACTTC.

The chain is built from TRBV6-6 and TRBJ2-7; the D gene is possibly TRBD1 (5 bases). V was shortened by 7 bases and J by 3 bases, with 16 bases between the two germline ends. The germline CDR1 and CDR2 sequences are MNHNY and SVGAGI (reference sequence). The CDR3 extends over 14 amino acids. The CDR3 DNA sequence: TGTGCCAGCACCCCGGACACCATCCTCTACGAGCAGTACTTC. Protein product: CASTPDTILYEQYF.

CDR3 sequence reads: CASSFAYNEQFF. In DNA form, the CDR3 reads TGTGCCAGCAGCTTCGCCTACAATGAGCAGTTCTTC. The rearrangement links TRBV9 to TRBJ2-1; no clear D gene. V was cut by 4 bases and J by 2 bases, with 4 bases left in between. The germline V gene has CDR1 SGDLS and CDR2 YYNGEE. CDR3 length: 12 residues.

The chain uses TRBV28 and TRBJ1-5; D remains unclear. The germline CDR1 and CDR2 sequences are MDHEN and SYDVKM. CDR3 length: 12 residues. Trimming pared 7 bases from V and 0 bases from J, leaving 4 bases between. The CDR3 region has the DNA TGTGCCAGCACTATTAGCAATCAGCCCCAGCATTTT. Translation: CASTISNQPQHF.

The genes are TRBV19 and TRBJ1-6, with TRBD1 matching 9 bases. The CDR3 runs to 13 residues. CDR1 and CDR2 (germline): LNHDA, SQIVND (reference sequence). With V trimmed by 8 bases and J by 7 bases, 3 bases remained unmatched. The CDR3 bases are TGTGCCAGTGCCGGGACAGGGAATTCACCCCTCCACTTT. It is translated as CASAGTGNSPLHF.

CDR3 in amino acids: CASSSGRAQNEKLFF. Here the CDR3 DNA reads TGCGCCAGCAGCAGCGGGAGGGCCCAAAATGAAAAACTGTTTTTT. The J gene is TRBJ1-4, the V gene TRBV4-1; D not resolved. The CDR3 consists of 15 residues. The germline V gene has CDR1 MGHRA and CDR2 YSYEKL. The V end lost 5 bases, the J end lost 5 bases, and 15 bases lay between the germline ends.

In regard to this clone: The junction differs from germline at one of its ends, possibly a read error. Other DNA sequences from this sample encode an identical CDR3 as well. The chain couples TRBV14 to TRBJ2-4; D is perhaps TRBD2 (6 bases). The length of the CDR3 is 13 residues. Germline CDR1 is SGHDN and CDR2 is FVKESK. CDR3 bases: TGTGCCAGCAGCCAAGATCTCGGGACGGGGGTATTCTTC. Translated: CASSQDLGTGVFF.

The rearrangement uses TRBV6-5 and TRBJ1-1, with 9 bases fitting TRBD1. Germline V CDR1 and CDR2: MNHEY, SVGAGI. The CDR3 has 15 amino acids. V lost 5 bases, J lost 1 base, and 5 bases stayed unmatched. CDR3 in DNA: TGTGCCAGCAGTCAACGGACAGGGGCGAACACTGAAGCTTTCTTT. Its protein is CASSQRTGANTEAFF.

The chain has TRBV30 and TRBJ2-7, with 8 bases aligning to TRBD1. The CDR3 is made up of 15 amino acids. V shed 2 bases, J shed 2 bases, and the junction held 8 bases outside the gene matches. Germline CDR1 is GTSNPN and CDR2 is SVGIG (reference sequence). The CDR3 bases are TGTGCCTGGAGTCACTCGGACAGGGATACCTACGAGCAGTACTTC. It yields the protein CAWSHSDRDTYEQYF.

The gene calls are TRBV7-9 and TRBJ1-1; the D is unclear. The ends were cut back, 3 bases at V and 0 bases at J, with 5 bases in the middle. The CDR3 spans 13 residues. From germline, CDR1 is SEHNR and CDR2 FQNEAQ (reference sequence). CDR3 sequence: CASSLSVNTEAFF. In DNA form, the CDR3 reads TGTGCCAGCAGCTTGTCGGTGAACACTGAAGCTTTCTTT.

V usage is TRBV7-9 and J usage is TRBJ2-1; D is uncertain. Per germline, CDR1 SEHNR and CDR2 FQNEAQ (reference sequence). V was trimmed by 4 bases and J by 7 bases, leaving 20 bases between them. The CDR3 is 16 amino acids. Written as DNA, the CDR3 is TGTGCCAGCAGCTCCCGCCCGGGTGGGTATGGTAATGAGCAGTTCTTC. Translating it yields CASSSRPGGYGNEQFF.

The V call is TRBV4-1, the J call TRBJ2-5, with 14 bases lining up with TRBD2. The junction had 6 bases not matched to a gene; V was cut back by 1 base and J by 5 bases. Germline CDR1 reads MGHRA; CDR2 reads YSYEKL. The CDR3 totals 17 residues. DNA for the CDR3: TGCGCCAGCAGCCAAGCCGGGACTAGCGGGAGTCGGGAGACCCAGTACTTC. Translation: CASSQAGTSGSRETQYF.

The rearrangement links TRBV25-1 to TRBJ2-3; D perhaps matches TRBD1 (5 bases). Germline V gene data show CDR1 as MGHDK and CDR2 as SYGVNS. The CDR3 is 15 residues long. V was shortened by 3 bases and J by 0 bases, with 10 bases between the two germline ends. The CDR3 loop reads CASSERRTSTDTQYF. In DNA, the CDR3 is TGTGCCAGCAGTGAGCGGCGGACAAGCACAGATACGCAGTATTTT.

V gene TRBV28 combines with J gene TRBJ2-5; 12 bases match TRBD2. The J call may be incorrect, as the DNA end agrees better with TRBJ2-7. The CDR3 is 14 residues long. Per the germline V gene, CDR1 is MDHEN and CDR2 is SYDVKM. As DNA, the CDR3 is TGTGCCAGCAGCGGACTAGCGGGGCCCTACGAGCAGTACTTC. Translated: CASSGLAGPYEQYF.

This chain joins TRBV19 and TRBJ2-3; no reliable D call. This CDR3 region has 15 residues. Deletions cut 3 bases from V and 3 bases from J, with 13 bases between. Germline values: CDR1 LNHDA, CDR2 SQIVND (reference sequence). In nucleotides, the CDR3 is TGTGCCAGTAGTATGCGCCGAGGCCTTACAGATACGCAGTATTTT. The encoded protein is CASSMRRGLTDTQYF.

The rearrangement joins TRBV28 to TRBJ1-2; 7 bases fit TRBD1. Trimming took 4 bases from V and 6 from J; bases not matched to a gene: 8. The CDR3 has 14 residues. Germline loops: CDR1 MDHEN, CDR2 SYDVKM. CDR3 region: CASSSPTGNDGYTF. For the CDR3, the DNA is TGTGCCAGCAGTTCCCCGACAGGGAATGATGGCTACACCTTC.

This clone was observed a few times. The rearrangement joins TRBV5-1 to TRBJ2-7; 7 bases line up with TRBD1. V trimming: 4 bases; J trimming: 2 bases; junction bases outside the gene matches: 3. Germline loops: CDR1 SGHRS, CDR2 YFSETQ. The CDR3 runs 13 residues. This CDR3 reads CASSGTATYEQYF. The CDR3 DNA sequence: TGCGCCAGCAGCGGGACAGCGACCTACGAGCAGTACTTC.

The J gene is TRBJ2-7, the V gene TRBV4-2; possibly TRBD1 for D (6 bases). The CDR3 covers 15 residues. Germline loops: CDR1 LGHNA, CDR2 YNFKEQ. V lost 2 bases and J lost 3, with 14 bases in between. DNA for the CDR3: TGTGCCAGCAGCCAATTACAGGGAAGAATCTACGAGCAGTACTTC. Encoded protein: CASSQLQGRIYEQYF.

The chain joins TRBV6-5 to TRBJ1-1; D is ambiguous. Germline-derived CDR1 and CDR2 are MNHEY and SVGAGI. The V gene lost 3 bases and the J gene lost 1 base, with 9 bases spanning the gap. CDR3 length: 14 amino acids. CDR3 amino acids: CASSYLTENTEAFF. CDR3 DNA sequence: TGTGCCAGCAGTTATCTTACAGAGAACACTGAAGCTTTCTTT.

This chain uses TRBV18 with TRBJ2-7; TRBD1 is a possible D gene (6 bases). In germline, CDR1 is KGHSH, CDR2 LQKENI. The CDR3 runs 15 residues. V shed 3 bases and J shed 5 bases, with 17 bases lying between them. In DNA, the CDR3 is TGTGCCAGCTCACCTACCGGGACAATAGACCACGAGCAGTACTTC. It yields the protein CASSPTGTIDHEQYF.

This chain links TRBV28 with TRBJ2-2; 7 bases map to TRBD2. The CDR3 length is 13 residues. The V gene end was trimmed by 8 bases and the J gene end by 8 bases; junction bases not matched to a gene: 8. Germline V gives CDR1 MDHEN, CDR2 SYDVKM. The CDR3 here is CASGRAPVGELFF. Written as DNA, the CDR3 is TGTGCCAGCGGGAGGGCGCCCGTAGGGGAGCTGTTTTTT.

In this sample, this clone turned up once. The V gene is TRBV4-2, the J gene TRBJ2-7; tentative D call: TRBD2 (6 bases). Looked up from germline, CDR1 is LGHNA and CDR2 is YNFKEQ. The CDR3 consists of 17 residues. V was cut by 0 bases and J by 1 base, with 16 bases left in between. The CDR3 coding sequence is TGTGCCAGCAGCCAAGATGTCGTCGTAGCGGAGTCCTACGAGCAGTACTTC. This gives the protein CASSQDVVVAESYEQYF.